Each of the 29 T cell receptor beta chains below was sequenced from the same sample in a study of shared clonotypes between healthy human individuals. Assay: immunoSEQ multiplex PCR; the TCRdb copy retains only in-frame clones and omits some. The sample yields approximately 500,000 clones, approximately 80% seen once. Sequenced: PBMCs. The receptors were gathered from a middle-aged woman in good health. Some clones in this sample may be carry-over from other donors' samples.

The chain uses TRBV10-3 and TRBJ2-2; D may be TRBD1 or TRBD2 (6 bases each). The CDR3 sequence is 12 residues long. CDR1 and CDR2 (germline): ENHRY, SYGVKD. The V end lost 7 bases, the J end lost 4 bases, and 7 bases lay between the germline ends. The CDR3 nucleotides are TGTGCCATCACGGGGGCCACCGGGGAGCTGTTTTTT. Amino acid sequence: CAITGATGELFF.

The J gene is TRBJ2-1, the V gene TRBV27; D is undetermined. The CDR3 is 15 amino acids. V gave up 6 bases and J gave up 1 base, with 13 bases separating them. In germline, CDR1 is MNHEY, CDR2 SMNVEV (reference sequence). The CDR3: CASSSRWGSYNEQFF. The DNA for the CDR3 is TGTGCCAGCAGCTCTAGATGGGGTTCCTACAATGAGCAGTTCTTC.

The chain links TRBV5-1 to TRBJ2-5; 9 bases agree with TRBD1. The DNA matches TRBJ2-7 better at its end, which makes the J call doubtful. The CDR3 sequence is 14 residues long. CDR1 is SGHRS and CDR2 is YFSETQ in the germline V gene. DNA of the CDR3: TGCGCCAGCAGCCTTATACCGGGACAGGGCGAGCAGTACTTC. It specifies CASSLIPGQGEQYF.

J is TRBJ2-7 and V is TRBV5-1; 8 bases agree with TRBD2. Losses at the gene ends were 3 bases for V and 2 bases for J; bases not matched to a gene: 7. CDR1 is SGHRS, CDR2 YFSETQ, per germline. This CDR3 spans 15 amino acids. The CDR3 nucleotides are TGCGCCAGCAGCTCAATTAGCGGGGCTACCTACGAGCAGTACTTC. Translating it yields CASSSISGATYEQYF.

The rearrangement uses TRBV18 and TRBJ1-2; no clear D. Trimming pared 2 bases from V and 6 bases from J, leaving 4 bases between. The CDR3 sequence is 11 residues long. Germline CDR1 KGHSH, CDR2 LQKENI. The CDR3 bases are TGTGCCAGCTCACCAGGGGATGGCTACACCTTC. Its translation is CASSPGDGYTF.

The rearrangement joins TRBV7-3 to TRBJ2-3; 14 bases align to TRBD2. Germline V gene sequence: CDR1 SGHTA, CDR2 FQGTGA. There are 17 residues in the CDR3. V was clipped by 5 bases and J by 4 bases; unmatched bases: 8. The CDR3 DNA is TGTGCCAGCAGCCATCGGACTAGCGGGAGGAACGCAGATACGCAGTATTTT. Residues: CASSHRTSGRNADTQYF.

CDR3 coding DNA: TGTGCCAGCTCACCTCGGGACAGTTACACCGGGGAGCTGTTTTTT. Translation gives CASSPRDSYTGELFF. The rearrangement joins TRBV18 to TRBJ2-2; 7 bases line up with TRBD1. CDR1 is KGHSH and CDR2 is LQKENI in the germline V gene. The CDR3 consists of 15 residues. V gave up 3 bases and J gave up 3 bases; unmatched junction bases: 4.

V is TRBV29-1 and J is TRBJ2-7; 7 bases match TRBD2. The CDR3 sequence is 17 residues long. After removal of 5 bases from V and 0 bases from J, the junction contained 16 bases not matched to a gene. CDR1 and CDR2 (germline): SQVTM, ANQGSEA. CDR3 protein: CSVLGEGETRPSYEQYF. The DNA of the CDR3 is TGCAGCGTTTTGGGGGAGGGTGAGACACGACCCTCCTACGAGCAGTACTTC.

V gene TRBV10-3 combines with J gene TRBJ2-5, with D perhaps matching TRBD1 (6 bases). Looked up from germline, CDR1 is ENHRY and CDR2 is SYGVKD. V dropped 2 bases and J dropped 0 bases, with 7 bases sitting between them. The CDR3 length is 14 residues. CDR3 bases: TGTGCCATCAGTGAGGGACAGAACCAAGAGACCCAGTACTTC. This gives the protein CAISEGQNQETQYF.

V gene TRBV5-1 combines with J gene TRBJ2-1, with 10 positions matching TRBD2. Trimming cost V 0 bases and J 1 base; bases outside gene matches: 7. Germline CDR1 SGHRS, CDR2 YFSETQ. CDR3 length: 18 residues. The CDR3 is CASSLVPSGSFSYNEQFF. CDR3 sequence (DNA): TGCGCCAGCAGCTTGGTCCCTAGCGGGAGTTTTTCCTACAATGAGCAGTTCTTC.

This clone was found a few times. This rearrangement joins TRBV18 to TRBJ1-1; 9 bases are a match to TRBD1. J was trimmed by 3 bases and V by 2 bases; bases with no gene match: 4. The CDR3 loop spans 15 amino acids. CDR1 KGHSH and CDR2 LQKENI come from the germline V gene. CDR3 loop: CASSPTRTGDTEAFF. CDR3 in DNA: TGTGCCAGCTCACCAACACGGACAGGGGACACTGAAGCTTTCTTT.

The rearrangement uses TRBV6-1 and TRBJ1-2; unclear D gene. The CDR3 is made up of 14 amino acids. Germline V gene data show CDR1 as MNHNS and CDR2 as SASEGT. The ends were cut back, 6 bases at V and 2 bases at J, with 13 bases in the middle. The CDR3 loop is CASSYGPLNYGYTF. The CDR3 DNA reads TGTGCCAGCAGCTACGGACCGCTCAACTATGGCTACACCTTC.

CDR3 protein: CASSVESATLGGELFF. CDR3 sequence (DNA): TGTGCCAGCAGCGTAGAATCAGCGACCCTGGGCGGGGAGCTGTTTTTT. The J gene is TRBJ2-2, the V gene TRBV9, with no clear D. The V end was cut by 0 bases, the J end by 7 bases, with 16 bases between. The CDR3 consists of 16 residues. Germline V gives CDR1 SGDLS, CDR2 YYNGEE.

The CDR3 bases are TGTGCCAGCAGTGATGGGTGGTACGAGCAGTACTTC. Protein: CASSDGWYEQYF. The chain combines TRBV6-1 with TRBJ2-7; D not resolved. The CDR3 consists of 12 residues. Germline V gene data show CDR1 as MNHNS and CDR2 as SASEGT. V lost 3 bases and J 4 bases, leaving 7 bases between the germline ends.

CDR3 in amino acids: CASSHLSGSSSGANVLTF. The CDR3 nucleotides read TGTGCCAGCAGCCACCTTAGCGGGAGCTCCTCTGGGGCCAACGTCCTGACTTTC. The V gene is TRBV14, the J gene TRBJ2-6; 9 nucleotides line up with TRBD2. Germline V lookup: CDR1 SGHDN, CDR2 FVKESK. The CDR3 has 18 residues. V shed 3 bases, J shed 0 bases, and the junction held 6 bases outside the gene matches. The variable domain in full, completed from reference TRBV14 and TRBJ2-6, reads EAGVTQFPSHSVIEKGQTVTLRCDPISGHDNLYWYRRVMGKEIKFLLHFVKESKQDESGMPNNRFLAERTGGTYSTLKVQPAELEDSGVYFCASSHLSGSSSGANVLTFGAGSRLTVL.

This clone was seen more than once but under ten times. The CDR3 sequence: CASSASSYEQYF. In nucleotides, the CDR3 is TGCGCCAGCAGTGCCTCCTCCTACGAGCAGTACTTC. The chain has TRBV10-2 and TRBJ2-7, with no clear D. Germline lookup yields CDR1 WSHSY and CDR2 SAAADI. The CDR3 spans 12 residues. Deletions cut 4 bases from V and 0 bases from J, with 4 bases between.

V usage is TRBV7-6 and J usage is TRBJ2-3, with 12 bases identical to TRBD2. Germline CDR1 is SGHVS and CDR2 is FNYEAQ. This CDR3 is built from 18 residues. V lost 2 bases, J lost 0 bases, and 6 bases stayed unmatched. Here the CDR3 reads CASSLSPTSGSSTDTQYF. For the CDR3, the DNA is TGTGCCAGCAGCTTATCGCCGACTAGCGGGAGTAGCACAGATACGCAGTATTTT.

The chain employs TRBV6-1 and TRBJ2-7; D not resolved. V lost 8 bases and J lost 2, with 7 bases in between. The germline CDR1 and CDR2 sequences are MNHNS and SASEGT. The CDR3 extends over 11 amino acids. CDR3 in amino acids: CASLRAYEQYF. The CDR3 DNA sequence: TGTGCCAGCCTCAGAGCCTACGAGCAGTACTTC.

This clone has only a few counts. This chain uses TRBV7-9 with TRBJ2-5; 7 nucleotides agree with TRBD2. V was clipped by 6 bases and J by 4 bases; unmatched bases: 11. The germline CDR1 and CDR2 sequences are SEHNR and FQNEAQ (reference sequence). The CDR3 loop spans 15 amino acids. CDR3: CASRRGTRVGETQYF. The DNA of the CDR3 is TGTGCCAGCAGGCGGGGGACGCGAGTAGGAGAGACCCAGTACTTC. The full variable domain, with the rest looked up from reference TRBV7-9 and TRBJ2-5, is DTGVSQNPRHKITKRGQNVTFRCDPISEHNRLYWYRQTLGQGPEFLTYFQNEAQLEKSRLLSDRFSAERPKGSFSTLEIQRTEQGDSAMYLCASRRGTRVGETQYFGPGTRLLVL.

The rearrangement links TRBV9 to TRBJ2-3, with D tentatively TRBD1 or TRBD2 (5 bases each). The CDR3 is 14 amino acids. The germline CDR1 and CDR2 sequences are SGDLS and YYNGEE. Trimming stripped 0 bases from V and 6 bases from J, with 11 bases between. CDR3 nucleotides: TGTGCCAGCAGCGTAGGCAGGGACGGCGATACGCAGTATTTT. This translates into CASSVGRDGDTQYF. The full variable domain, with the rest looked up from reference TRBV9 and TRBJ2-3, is DSGVTQTPKHLITATGQRVTLRCSPRSGDLSVYWYQQSLDQGLQFLIQYYNGEERAKGNILERFSAQQFPDLHSELNLSSLELGDSALYFCASSVGRDGDTQYFGPGTRLTVL.

The CDR3 coding sequence is TGCGCCAGCAGCCAAGACGGATCGGGCAATCAGCCCCAGCATTTT. It translates to CASSQDGSGNQPQHF. The V call is TRBV4-1, the J call TRBJ1-5; the D is unclear. This CDR3 has 15 amino acids. Germline-derived CDR1 and CDR2 are MGHRA and YSYEKL. V lost 0 bases, J lost 2 bases, and 8 bases lay in between.

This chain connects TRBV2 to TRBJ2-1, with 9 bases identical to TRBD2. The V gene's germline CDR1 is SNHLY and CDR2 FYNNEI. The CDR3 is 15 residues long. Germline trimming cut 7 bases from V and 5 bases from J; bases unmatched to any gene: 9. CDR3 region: CASTMGLAGNNEQFF. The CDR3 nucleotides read TGTGCCAGCACCATGGGGCTAGCGGGGAACAATGAGCAGTTCTTC.

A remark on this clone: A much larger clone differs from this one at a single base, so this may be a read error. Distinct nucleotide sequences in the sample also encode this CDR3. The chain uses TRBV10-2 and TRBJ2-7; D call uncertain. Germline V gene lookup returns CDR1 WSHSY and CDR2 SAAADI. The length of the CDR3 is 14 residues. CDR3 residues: CASSDLDGAYEQYF. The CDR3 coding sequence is TGCGCCAGCAGTGATTTGGACGGAGCCTACGAACAGTACTTC.

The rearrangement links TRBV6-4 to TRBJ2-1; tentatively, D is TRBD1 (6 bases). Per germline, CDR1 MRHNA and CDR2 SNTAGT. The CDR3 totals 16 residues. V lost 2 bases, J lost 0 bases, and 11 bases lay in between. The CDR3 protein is CASSDRGMSSYNEQFF. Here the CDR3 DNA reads TGTGCCAGCAGTGACAGGGGGATGAGCTCCTACAATGAGCAGTTCTTC.

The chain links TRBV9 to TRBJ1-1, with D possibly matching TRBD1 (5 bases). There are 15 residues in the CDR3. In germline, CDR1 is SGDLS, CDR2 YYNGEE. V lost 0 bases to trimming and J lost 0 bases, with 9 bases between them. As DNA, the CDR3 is TGTGCCAGCAGCGTAGGGGGCAGAATGAACACTGAAGCTTTCTTT. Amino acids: CASSVGGRMNTEAFF.

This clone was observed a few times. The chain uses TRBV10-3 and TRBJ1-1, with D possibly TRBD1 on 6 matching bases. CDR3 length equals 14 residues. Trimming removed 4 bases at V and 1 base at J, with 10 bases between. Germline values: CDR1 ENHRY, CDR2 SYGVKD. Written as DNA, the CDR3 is TGTGCCATCAGTGGTCAGGGGCGGAACACTGAAGCTTTCTTT. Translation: CAISGQGRNTEAFF.

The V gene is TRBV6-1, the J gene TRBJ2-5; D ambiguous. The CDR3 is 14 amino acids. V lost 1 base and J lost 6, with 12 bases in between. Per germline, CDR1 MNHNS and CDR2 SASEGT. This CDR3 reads CASSEVSVGQTQYF. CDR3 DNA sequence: TGTGCCAGCAGTGAAGTGTCGGTAGGGCAGACCCAGTACTTC.

DNA of the CDR3: TGTGCCTCCCTCTTGGTAGCGGGTGCCGGGGAGCTGTTTTTT. It yields the protein CASLLVAGAGELFF. J is TRBJ2-2 and V is TRBV30; TRBD2 agrees at 7 bases. Germline V CDR1 and CDR2: GTSNPN, SVGIG (reference sequence). CDR3 length: 14 residues. V shed 7 bases and J 6 bases; nucleotides not matched to a gene: 11.

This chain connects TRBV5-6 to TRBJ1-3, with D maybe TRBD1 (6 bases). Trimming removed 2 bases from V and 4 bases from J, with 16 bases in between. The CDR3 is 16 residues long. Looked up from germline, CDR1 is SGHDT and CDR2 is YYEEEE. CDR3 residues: CASSFSGQGEGNTIYF. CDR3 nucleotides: TGTGCCAGCAGCTTCTCGGGACAAGGAGAAGGAAACACCATATATTTT.